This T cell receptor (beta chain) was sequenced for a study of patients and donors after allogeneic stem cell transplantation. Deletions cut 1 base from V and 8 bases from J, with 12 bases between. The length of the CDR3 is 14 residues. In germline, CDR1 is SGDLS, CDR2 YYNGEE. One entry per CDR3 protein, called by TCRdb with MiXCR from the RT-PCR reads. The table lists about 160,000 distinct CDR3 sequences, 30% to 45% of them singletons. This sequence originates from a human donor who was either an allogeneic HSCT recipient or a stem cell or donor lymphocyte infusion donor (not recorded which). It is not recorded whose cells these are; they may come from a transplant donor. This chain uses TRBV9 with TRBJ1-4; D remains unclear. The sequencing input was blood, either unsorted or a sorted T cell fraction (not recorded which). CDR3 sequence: CASSVSGNGEKLFF. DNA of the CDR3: TGTGCCAGCAGCGTATCAGGCAATGGAGAAAAACTGTTTTTT.